These 15 T cell receptor beta chains originate from one sample sequenced in a study of chemoradiotherapy in HPV16-positive cancers. Sequenced by immunoSEQ multiplex PCR; TCRdb stores in-frame clones only, minus some. The repertoire holds roughly 6,200 clones, roughly 84% seen once, with roughly 5.8% in the top ten. Sequenced here: tumor tissue, sampled from a patient who underwent chemoradiotherapy. These receptor sequences come from a human donor with HPV-associated anogenital cancer.

The rearrangement joins TRBV7-3 to TRBJ2-3; D is unresolved. The length of the CDR3 is 15 residues. Trimming removed 1 base from V and 2 bases from J, with 10 bases in between. Germline CDR1 is SGHTA and CDR2 is FQGTGA. The CDR3 reads CASSLRAQFTDTQYF. The CDR3, as DNA: TGTGCCAGCAGCTTAAGGGCACAGTTCACAGATACGCAGTATTTT.

This clone has more than one count but fewer than ten. The chain couples TRBV6-1 to TRBJ1-3; D gene unclear. The CDR3 consists of 15 residues. CDR1 is MNHNS, CDR2 SASEGT, per germline. Trimming removed 5 bases from V and 2 bases from J, with 13 bases in between. CDR3 protein: CASSSGPNPGNTIYF. The CDR3 coding sequence is TGTGCCAGCAGTTCCGGGCCAAATCCTGGAAACACCATATATTTT.

The V call is TRBV4-1, the J call TRBJ2-2, with a possible D match to TRBD2 (5 bases). The germline gives CDR1 MGHRA, CDR2 YSYEKL. The CDR3 has 14 residues. With 0 bases removed from V and 5 bases from J, the gap between germline ends came to 7 bases. The CDR3 reads CASSQEEATGELFF. The CDR3, as DNA: TGCGCCAGCAGCCAAGAGGAGGCAACCGGGGAGCTGTTTTTT.

This clone was observed a single time. The chain uses TRBV7-2 and TRBJ2-5; unclear D gene. V was clipped by 0 bases and J by 5 bases, with 13 bases between them. The CDR3 spans 15 residues. The germline gives CDR1 SGHTA, CDR2 FQGNSA. The CDR3 DNA follows: TGTGCCAGCAGCTTAGCAGTAGTGCTTGGGGAGACCCAGTACTTC. Protein sequence: CASSLAVVLGETQYF.

The chain combines TRBV11-1 with TRBJ1-3; no clear D. V gave up 5 bases and J gave up 0 bases, with 11 bases separating them. Germline assignment: CDR1 SGHAT and CDR2 FQDESV (reference sequence). There are 15 residues in the CDR3. The CDR3 here is CASSGRDYSGNTIYF. CDR3 DNA sequence: TGTGCCAGCAGCGGACGTGACTACTCTGGAAACACCATATATTTT.

This rearrangement joins TRBV5-1 to TRBJ1-3; no clear D. The CDR3 extends over 15 amino acids. From germline, CDR1 is SGHRS and CDR2 YFSETQ. The V gene lost 4 bases and the J gene lost 0 bases, with 11 bases spanning the gap. CDR3 in DNA: TGCGCCAGCAGCCCGGACGGTAACTCTGGAAACACCATATATTTT. Residues: CASSPDGNSGNTIYF.

The chain couples TRBV18 to TRBJ2-3, with 7 bases lining up with TRBD1. Trimming took 5 bases from V and 4 from J; bases not matched to a gene: 12. The CDR3 is made up of 16 amino acids. CDR1 and CDR2 from the germline V gene are KGHSH and LQKENI. CDR3 sequence: CASSSSTGKDADTQYF. CDR3 nucleotides: TGTGCCAGCTCATCTTCGACAGGGAAGGACGCAGATACGCAGTATTTT.

The gene calls are TRBV6-6 and TRBJ1-3, with 7 bases aligning to TRBD1. This CDR3 has 12 residues. From germline, CDR1 is MNHNY and CDR2 SVGAGI (reference sequence). J gave up 3 bases and V 11 bases, and 4 bases lay outside the gene matches. The DNA for the CDR3 is TGTGCCGTGTCAGGGGGTGGAAACACCATATATTTT. Translated, it gives CAVSGGGNTIYF.

The J gene is TRBJ1-4, the V gene TRBV7-3; 10 nucleotides align to TRBD1. The ends lost 4 bases at V and 2 bases at J; junction bases unmatched: 1. CDR1 and CDR2 (germline): SGHTA, FQGTGA. The CDR3 is 15 residues long. The CDR3 nucleotides are TGTGCCAGCAGCTCGACAGGGGGCACTAATGAAAAACTGTTTTTT. This translates into CASSSTGGTNEKLFF.

The chain uses TRBV27 and TRBJ1-3, with 8 bases that match TRBD1. V shed 8 bases, J shed 0 bases, and the junction held 3 bases outside the gene matches. Germline-derived CDR1 and CDR2 are MNHEY and SMNVEV (reference sequence). This CDR3 contains 14 residues. This chain's CDR3 is CASGTGLSGNTIYF. For the CDR3, the DNA is TGTGCCAGCGGGACAGGCCTCTCTGGAAACACCATATATTTT.

In nucleotides, the CDR3 is TGTGCCAGCAGTCGCGGTGGCGGCAGGACTGAGCAGTTCTTC. It codes for CASSRGGGRTEQFF. V usage is TRBV11-1 and J usage is TRBJ2-1; D uncertain. Trimming removed 6 bases from V and 9 bases from J, with 18 bases in between. CDR1 and CDR2 (germline): SGHAT, FQDESV (reference sequence). The CDR3 contains 14 residues.

The chain employs TRBV15 and TRBJ1-1, with a weak D call TRBD1 (5 bases). Per the germline V gene, CDR1 is LNHNV and CDR2 is YYDKDF (reference sequence). The ends were cut back, 0 bases at V and 12 bases at J, with 17 bases in the middle. This CDR3 has 14 residues. CDR3 bases: TGTGCCACCAGCAGAGATAAGGGACCCCTGGGGACTTTCTTT. Its protein product is CATSRDKGPLGTFF.

This clone was seen a few times. The chain combines TRBV2 with TRBJ2-2, with 8 nucleotides matching TRBD1. The CDR3 loop spans 16 amino acids. In germline, CDR1 is SNHLY, CDR2 FYNNEI. V trimming: 6 bases; J trimming: 1 base; junction bases outside the gene matches: 7. CDR3 residues: CASRKDRAKNTGELFF. The DNA for the CDR3 is TGTGCCAGCAGAAAGGACAGGGCGAAGAACACCGGGGAGCTGTTTTTT.

The genes are TRBV2 and TRBJ1-5; D is unclear. Germline V lookup: CDR1 SNHLY, CDR2 FYNNEI. The CDR3 has 13 residues. The ends were cut back, 3 bases at V and 4 bases at J, with 7 bases in the middle. CDR3 in amino acids: CASSDSVNQPQHF. The CDR3, as DNA: TGTGCCAGCAGTGATTCCGTAAATCAGCCCCAGCATTTT.

The chain recombines TRBV12-2 with TRBJ1-5; TRBD1 is the table's D call, not checked against the DNA. TRBV12-2 represents a pseudogene. This CDR3 is built from 14 residues. The DNA for the CDR3 is TGTGCAAGTCGCGGCAGGGGTAGCAATCAGCCCCAGCATTTT. Encoded protein: CASRGRGSNQPQHF.